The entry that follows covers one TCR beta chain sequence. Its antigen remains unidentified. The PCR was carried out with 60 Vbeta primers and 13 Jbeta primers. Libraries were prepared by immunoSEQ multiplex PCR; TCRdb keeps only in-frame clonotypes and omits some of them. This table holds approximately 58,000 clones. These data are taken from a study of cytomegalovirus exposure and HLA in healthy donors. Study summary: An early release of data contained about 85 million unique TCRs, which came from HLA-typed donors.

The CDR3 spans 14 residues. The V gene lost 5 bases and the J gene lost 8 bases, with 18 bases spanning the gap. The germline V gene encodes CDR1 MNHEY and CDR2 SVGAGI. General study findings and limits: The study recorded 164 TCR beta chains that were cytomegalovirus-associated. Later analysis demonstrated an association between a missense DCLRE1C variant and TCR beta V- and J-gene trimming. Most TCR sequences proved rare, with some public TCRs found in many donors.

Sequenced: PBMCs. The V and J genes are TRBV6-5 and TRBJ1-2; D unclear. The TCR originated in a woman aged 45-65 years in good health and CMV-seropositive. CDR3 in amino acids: CASSEVVGRSGYTF. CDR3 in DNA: TGTGCCAGCAGTGAAGTTGTGGGGAGGAGCGGCTACACCTTC.